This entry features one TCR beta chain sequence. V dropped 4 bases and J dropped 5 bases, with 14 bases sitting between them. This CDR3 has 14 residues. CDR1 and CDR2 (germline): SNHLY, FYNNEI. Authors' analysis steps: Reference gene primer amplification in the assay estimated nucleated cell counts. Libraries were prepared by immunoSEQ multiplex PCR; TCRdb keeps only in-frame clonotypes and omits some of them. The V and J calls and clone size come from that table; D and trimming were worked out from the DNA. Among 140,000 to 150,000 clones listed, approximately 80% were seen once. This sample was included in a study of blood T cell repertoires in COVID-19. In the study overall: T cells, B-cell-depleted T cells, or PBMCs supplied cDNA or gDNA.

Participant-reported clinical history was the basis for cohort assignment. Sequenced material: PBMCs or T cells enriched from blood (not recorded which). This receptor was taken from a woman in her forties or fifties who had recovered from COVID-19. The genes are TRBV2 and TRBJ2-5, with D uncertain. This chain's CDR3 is CASSVGSFGETQYF. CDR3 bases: TGTGCCAGCAGTGTAGGTTCATTCGGGGAGACCCAGTACTTC.